The 10 T cell receptor beta chains below come from one sample, sequenced in a study of blood T cell repertoires in COVID-19. Sequenced by immunoSEQ multiplex PCR; TCRdb stores in-frame clones only, minus some. The data contain over 35,000 clones, nearly 90% of them singletons. The sequenced sample was peripheral blood. These receptors came from a human donor in a cohort sampled during active COVID-19.

The rearrangement links TRBV5-1 to TRBJ1-4; D uncertain. Germline CDR1 SGHRS, CDR2 YFSETQ. The CDR3 runs to 16 residues. V dropped 1 base and J dropped 4 bases, with 14 bases sitting between them. CDR3 bases: TGCGCCAGCAGCTTGAATTTAGGTGGGCGTAATGAAAAACTGTTTTTT. This sequence encodes CASSLNLGGRNEKLFF.

The chain carries TRBV5-4 and TRBJ2-7; 7 positions agree with TRBD1. V gave up 4 bases and J gave up 7 bases; unmatched junction bases: 8. The CDR3 is made up of 13 amino acids. Germline V gene data show CDR1 as SGHNT and CDR2 as YYREEE (reference sequence). The DNA of the CDR3 is TGTGCCAGCAGCGGGGGACAGTGGGATGAGCAGTACTTC. The encoded protein is CASSGGQWDEQYF.

This rearrangement joins TRBV5-6 to TRBJ1-1, with 8 bases identical to TRBD1. This CDR3 is built from 15 residues. Germline CDR1 and CDR2: SGHDT and YYEEEE. J gave up 1 base and V 6 bases, and 8 bases lay outside the gene matches. The CDR3 DNA reads TGTGCCAGCACCGACCAGGGGGCGGGGAACACTGAAGCTTTCTTT. This gives the protein CASTDQGAGNTEAFF.

The chain joins TRBV11-2 to TRBJ2-7, with 14 nucleotides matching TRBD2. Germline V gene sequence: CDR1 SGHAT, CDR2 FQNNGV. Trimming removed 4 bases from V and 2 bases from J; junction bases left unmatched: 4. The CDR3 spans 16 residues. CDR3 nucleotides: TGTGCCAGCAGCTACGGGACTAGCGGGGGAACCTACGAGCAGTACTTC. Translating gives CASSYGTSGGTYEQYF. The full variable domain, in which reference TRBV11-2 and TRBJ2-7 provide the parts outside the CDR3, is EAGVAQSPRYKIIEKRQSVAFWCNPISGHATLYWYQQILGQGPKLLIQFQNNGVVDDSQLPKDRFSAERLKGVDSTLKIQPAKLEDSAVYLCASSYGTSGGTYEQYFGPGTRLTVT.

The V and J genes are TRBV19 and TRBJ1-2, with D hard to call. The CDR3 consists of 13 residues. Per the germline V gene, CDR1 is LNHDA and CDR2 is SQIVND (reference sequence). Trimming shortened V by 3 bases and J by 4 bases, and 9 bases separated the two germline ends. Here the CDR3 DNA reads TGTGCCAGTAGTATGGAACAGCTCTATGGCTACACCTTC. It translates to CASSMEQLYGYTF.

The chain uses TRBV5-1 and TRBJ1-2; D ambiguous. Germline V gene data show CDR1 as SGHRS and CDR2 as YFSETQ. V dropped 0 bases and J dropped 8 bases, with 11 bases sitting between them. The CDR3 has 13 amino acids. The CDR3 here is CASSLGDQAGYTF. In nucleotides, the CDR3 is TGCGCCAGCAGCTTGGGAGACCAGGCCGGCTACACCTTC.

The chain links TRBV19 to TRBJ2-3, with 14 bases that match TRBD2. V gave up 3 bases and J gave up 2 bases; unmatched junction bases: 4. CDR1 is LNHDA and CDR2 is SQIVND in the germline V gene (reference sequence). This CDR3 is built from 17 residues. The CDR3 loop is CASSMGLAGDPTDTQYF. DNA for the CDR3: TGTGCCAGTAGTATGGGACTAGCGGGGGACCCCACAGATACGCAGTATTTT.

A single count supports this clone. J is TRBJ2-3 and V is TRBV4-1; TRBD2 matches 15 bases. CDR3 length: 19 amino acids. After removal of 4 bases from V and 4 bases from J, the junction contained 12 bases not matched to a gene. CDR1 is MGHRA and CDR2 is YSYEKL in the germline V gene. DNA of the CDR3: TGCGCCAGCAGCCGCGGGACTAGCGGGGGGTGGGATTCCGCAGATACGCAGTATTTT. Protein: CASSRGTSGGWDSADTQYF.

The chain recombines TRBV19 with TRBJ1-5; D unclear. The CDR3 consists of 13 residues. Germline V gene lookup returns CDR1 LNHDA and CDR2 SQIVND (reference sequence). Trimming took off 6 bases at V and 4 bases at J, with 10 bases between the two ends. The CDR3 nucleotides read TGTGCCAGTAGCTTGTCGGGGAATCAGCCCCAGCATTTT. It translates to CASSLSGNQPQHF.

The rearrangement links TRBV2 to TRBJ1-2; unclear D gene. CDR3 length: 12 residues. Trimming took 11 bases from V and 4 from J, leaving 14 bases between them. Germline V CDR1 and CDR2: SNHLY, FYNNEI. DNA of the CDR3: TGTGCCGAGGAATACAACGCCTATGGCTACACCTTC. The encoded protein is CAEEYNAYGYTF.